This TCR beta chain was sequenced in a study of cytomegalovirus exposure and HLA in healthy donors. Amplification used 60 Vbeta primers and 13 Jbeta primers. Repertoires were generated with immunoSEQ multiplex PCR, while TCRdb's copy carries only in-frame clones and drops some. The data hold some 96,000 clones, with roughly 76% observed a single time. Germline V gene sequence: CDR1 MDHEN, CDR2 SYDVKM. CDR3 size: 11 residues. The V end lost 6 bases, the J end lost 3 bases, and 5 bases lay between the germline ends. As concerns this clone: Within the sample, other DNA sequences also encode this same CDR3.

Input material: PBMCs. The genes are TRBV28 and TRBJ1-1; D gene unclear. The receptor was derived from a woman in her sixties in good health and CMV-seropositive. CDR3 protein: CASRRYTEAFF. As DNA, the CDR3 is TGTGCCAGCAGGCGATACACTGAAGCTTTCTTT.